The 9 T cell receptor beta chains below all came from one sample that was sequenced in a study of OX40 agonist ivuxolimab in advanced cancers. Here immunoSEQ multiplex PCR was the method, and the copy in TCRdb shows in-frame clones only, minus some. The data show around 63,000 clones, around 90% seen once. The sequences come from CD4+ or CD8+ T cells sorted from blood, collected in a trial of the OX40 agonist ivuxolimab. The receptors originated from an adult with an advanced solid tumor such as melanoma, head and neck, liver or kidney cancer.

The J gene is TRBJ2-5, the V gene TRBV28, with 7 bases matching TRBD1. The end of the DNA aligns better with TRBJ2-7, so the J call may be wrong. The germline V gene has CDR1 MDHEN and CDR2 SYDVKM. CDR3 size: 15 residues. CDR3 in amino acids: CASSPFRDSSYEQYF. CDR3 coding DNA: TGTGCCAGCAGTCCATTCCGGGACAGCTCCTACGAGCAGTACTTC.

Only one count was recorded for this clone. The DNA of the CDR3 is TGTGCCAGCAGCTTAGCTTCTAGCGGGAGCTACGAGCAGTACTTC. It is translated as CASSLASSGSYEQYF. V is TRBV7-9 and J is TRBJ2-7, with 10 nucleotides matching TRBD2. The CDR3 covers 15 residues. Germline V gives CDR1 SEHNR, CDR2 FQNEAQ (reference sequence). Germline trimming cut 0 bases from V and 3 bases from J; bases unmatched to any gene: 2.

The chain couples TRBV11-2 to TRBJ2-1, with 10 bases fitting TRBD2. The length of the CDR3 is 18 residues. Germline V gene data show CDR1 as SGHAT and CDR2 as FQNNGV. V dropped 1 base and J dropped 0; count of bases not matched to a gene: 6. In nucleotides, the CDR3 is TGTGCCAGCAGCTTAGTAGCGGGAGGCCCGAGCTCCTACAATGAGCAGTTCTTC. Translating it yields CASSLVAGGPSSYNEQFF.

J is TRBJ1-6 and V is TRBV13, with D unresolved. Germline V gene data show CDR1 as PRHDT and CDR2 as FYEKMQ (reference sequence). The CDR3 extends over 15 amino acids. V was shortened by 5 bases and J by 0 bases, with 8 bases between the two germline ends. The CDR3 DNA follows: TGTGCCAGCAGCGAGGGAAGCTCCTATAATTCACCCCTCCACTTT. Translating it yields CASSEGSSYNSPLHF.

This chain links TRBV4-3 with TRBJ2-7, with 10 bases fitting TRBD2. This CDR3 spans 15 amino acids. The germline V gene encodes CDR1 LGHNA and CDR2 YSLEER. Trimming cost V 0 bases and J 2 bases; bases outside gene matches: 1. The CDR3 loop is CASSQEAGGPYEQYF. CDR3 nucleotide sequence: TGCGCCAGCAGCCAAGAAGCGGGAGGGCCCTACGAGCAGTACTTC.

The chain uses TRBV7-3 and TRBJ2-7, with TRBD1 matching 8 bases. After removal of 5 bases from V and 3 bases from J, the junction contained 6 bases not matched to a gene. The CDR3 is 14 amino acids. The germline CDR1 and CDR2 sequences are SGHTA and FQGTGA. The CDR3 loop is CASSPGTGGYEQYF. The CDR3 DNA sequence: TGTGCCAGCAGCCCCGGGACAGGAGGCTACGAGCAGTACTTC.

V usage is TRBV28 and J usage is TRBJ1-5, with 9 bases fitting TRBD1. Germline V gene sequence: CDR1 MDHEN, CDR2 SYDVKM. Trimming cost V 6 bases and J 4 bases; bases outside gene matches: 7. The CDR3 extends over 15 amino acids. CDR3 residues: CASSLSGTGNQPQHF. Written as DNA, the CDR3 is TGTGCCAGCAGCCTATCCGGGACAGGGAATCAGCCCCAGCATTTT.

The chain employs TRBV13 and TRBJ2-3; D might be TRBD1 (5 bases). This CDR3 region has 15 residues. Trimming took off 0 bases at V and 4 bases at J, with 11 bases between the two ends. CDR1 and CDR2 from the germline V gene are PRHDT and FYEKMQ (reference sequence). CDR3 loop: CASSLGRTLADTQYF. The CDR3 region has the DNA TGTGCCAGCAGCTTAGGCCGGACATTGGCAGATACGCAGTATTTT.

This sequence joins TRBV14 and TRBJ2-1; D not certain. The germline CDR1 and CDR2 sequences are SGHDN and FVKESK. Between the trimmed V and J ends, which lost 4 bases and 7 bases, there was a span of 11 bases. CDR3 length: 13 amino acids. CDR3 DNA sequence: TGTGCCAGCAGCCCTCACTTTCAAAATGAGCAGTTCTTC. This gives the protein CASSPHFQNEQFF.